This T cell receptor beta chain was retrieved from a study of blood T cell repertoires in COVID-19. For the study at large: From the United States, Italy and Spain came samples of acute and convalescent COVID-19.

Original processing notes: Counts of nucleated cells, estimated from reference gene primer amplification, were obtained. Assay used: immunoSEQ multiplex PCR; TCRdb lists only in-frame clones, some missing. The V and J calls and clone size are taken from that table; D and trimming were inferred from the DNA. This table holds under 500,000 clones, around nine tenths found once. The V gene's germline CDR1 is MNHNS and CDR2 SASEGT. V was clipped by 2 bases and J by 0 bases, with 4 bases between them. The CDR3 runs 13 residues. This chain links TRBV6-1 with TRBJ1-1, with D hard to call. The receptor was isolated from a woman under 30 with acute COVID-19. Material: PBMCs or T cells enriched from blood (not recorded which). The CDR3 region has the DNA TGTGCCAGCAGTGAACATTTGAACACTGAAGCTTTCTTT. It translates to CASSEHLNTEAFF.